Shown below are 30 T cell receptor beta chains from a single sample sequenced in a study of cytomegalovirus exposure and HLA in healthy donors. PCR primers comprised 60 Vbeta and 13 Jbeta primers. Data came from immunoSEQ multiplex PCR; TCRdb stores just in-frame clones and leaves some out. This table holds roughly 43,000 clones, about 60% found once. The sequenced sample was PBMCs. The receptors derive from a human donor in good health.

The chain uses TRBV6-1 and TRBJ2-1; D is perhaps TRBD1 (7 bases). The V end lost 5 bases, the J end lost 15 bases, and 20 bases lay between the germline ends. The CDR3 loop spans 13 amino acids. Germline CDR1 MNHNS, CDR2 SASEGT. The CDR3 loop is CASSQWRGLWSFF. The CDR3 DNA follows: TGTGCCAGCAGTCAGTGGAGGGGGCTATGGTCGTTCTTC.

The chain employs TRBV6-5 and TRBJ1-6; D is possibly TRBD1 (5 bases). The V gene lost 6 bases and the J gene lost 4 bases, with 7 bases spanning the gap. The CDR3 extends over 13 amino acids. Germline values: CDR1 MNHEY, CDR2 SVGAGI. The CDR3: CASSRQYNSPLHF. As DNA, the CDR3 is TGTGCCAGCAGCCGACAGTATAATTCACCCCTCCACTTT.

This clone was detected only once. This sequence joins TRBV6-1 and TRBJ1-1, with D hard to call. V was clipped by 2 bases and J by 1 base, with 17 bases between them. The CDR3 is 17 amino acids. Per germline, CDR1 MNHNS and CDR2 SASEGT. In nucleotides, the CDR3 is TGTGCCAGCAGTGAATACGAAGGTCCCAGAGGGAACACTGAAGCTTTCTTT. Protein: CASSEYEGPRGNTEAFF.

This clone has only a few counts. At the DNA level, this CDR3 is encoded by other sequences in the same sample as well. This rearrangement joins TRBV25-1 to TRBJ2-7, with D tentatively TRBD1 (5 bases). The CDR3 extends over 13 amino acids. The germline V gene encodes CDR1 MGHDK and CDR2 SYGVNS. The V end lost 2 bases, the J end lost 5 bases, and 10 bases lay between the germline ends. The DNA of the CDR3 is TGTGCCAGCAGTGAACAGGGCGCCCACGAGCAGTACTTC. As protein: CASSEQGAHEQYF.

The CDR3 region is CASSAGNTIYF. CDR3 DNA sequence: TGTGCCAGCAGTGCAGGAAACACCATATATTTT. V usage is TRBV2 and J usage is TRBJ1-3; D is unresolved. This CDR3 comprises 11 residues. The germline CDR1 and CDR2 sequences are SNHLY and FYNNEI. V lost 4 bases to trimming and J lost 4 bases, with 2 bases between them.

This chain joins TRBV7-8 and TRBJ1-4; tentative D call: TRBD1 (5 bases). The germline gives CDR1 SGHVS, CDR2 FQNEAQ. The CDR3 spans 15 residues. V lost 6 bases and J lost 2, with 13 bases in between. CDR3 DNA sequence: TGTGCCAGCAGAAAGGCGGGGGTGACTAATGAAAAACTGTTTTTT. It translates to CASRKAGVTNEKLFF.

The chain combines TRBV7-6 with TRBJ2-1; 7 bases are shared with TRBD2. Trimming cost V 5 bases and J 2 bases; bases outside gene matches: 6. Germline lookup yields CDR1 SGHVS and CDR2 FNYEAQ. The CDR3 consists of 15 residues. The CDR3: CASSEGLAAYNEQFF. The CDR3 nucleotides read TGTGCCAGCAGCGAGGGGCTAGCGGCCTACAATGAGCAGTTCTTC.

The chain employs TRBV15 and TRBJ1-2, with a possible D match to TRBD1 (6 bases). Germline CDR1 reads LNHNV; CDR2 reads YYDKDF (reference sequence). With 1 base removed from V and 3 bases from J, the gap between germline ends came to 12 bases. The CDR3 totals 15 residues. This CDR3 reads CATSRGEDSYYGYTF. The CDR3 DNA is TGTGCCACCAGCAGAGGTGAGGACAGCTACTATGGCTACACCTTC.

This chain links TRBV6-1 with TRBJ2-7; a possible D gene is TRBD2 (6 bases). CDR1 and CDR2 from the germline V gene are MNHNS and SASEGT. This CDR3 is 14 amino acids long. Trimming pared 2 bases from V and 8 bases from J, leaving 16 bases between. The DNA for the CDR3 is TGTGCCAGCAGTGAAAGGGACTCGCTGGGGAAGCAGTACTTC. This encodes CASSERDSLGKQYF.

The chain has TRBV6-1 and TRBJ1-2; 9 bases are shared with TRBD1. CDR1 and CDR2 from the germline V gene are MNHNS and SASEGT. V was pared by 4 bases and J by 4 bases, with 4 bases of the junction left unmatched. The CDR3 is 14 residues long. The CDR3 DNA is TGTGCCAGCAGTGCCACAGGGGGCGGCTATGGCTACACCTTC. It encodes CASSATGGGYGYTF.

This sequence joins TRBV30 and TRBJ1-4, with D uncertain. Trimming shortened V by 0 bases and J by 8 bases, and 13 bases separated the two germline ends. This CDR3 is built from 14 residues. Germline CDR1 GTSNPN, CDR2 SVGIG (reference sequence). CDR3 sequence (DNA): TGTGCCTGGAGTGTAGGCAGGTTACGGGAAAAACTGTTTTTT. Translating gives CAWSVGRLREKLFF.

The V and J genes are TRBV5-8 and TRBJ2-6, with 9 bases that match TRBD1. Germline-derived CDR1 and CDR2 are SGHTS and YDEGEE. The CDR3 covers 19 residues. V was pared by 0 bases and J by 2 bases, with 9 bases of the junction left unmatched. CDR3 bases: TGTGCCAGCAGCTTGGATATCGGGACAGGGTTAACTGGGGCCAACGTCCTGACTTTC. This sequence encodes CASSLDIGTGLTGANVLTF.

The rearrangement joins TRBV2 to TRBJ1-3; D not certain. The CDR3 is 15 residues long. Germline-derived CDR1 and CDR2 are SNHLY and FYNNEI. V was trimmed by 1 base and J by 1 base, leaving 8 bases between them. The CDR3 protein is CASSEEAGSGNTIYF. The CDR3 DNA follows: TGTGCCAGCAGTGAAGAGGCAGGATCTGGAAACACCATATATTTT.

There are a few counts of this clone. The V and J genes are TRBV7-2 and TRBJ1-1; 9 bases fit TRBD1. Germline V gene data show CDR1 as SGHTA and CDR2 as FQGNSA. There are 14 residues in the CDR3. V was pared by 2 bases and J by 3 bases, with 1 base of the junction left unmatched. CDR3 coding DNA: TGTGCCAGCAGCTTACGACAGGGGGACACTGAAGCTTTCTTT. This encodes CASSLRQGDTEAFF.

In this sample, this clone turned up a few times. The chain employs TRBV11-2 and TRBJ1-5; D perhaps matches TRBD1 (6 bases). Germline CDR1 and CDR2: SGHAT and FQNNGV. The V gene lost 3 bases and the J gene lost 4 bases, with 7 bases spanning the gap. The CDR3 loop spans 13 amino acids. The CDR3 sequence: CASSLGANQPQHF. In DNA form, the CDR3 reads TGTGCCAGCAGCTTGGGGGCGAATCAGCCCCAGCATTTT.

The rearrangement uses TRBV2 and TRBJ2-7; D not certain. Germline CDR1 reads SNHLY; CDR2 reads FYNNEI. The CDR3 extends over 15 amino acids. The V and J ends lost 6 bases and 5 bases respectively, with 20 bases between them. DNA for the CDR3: TGTGCCAGCAGGCCATTATCAGGTTTCAGCCACGAGCAGTACTTC. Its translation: CASRPLSGFSHEQYF.

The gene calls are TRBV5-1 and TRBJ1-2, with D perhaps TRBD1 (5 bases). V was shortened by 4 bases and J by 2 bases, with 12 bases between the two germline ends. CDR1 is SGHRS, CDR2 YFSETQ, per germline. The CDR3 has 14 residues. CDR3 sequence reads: CASSPRSGNYGYTF. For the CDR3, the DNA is TGCGCCAGCAGCCCAAGGTCAGGGAACTATGGCTACACCTTC.

The CDR3 loop is CASSDSGGGDTQYF. Here the CDR3 DNA reads TGTGCCAGCAGCGATAGCGGGGGCGGGGATACGCAGTATTTT. V gene TRBV28 combines with J gene TRBJ2-3, with TRBD2 identical over 9 bases. CDR1 and CDR2 from the germline V gene are MDHEN and SYDVKM. V gave up 6 bases and J gave up 6 bases; unmatched junction bases: 7. The CDR3 consists of 14 residues. The full variable domain, rest sourced from reference TRBV28 and TRBJ2-3, is DVKVTQSSRYLVKRTGEKVFLECVQDMDHENMFWYRQDPGLGLRLIYFSYDVKMKEKGDIPEGYSVSREKKERFSLILESASTNQTSMYLCASSDSGGGDTQYFGPGTRLTVL.

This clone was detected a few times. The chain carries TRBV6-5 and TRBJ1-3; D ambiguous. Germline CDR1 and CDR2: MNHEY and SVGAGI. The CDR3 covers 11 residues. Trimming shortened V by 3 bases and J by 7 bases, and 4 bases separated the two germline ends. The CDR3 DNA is TGTGCCAGCAGTTATGCGAACACCATATATTTT. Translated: CASSYANTIYF.

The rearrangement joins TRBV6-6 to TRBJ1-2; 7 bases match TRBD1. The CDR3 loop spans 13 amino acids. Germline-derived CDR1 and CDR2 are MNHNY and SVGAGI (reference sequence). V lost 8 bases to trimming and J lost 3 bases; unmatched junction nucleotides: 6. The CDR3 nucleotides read TGTGCCAGCGGAAACAGGGGAGACTATGGCTACACCTTC. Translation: CASGNRGDYGYTF.

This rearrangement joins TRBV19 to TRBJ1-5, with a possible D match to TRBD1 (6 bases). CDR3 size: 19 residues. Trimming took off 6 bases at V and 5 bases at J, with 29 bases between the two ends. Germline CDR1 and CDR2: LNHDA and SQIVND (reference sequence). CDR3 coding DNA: TGTGCCAGTAGGATGAACCGGGTGGGTTGGCAGGGGTTACATCAGCCCCAGCATTTT. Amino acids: CASRMNRVGWQGLHQPQHF. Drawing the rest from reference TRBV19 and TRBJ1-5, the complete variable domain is DGGITQSPKYLFRKEGQNVTLSCEQNLNHDAMYWYRQDPGQGLRLIYYSQIVNDFQKGDIAEGYSVSREKKESFPLTVTSAQKNPTAFYLCASRMNRVGWQGLHQPQHFGDGTRLSIL.

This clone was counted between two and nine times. The CDR3 sequence is CASSLTGAPEAFF. The CDR3 DNA reads as TGTGCCAGCAGCTTGACAGGAGCTCCTGAAGCTTTCTTT. The chain recombines TRBV5-8 with TRBJ1-1; D might be TRBD1 (5 bases). CDR3 length: 13 amino acids. Trimming cost V 1 base and J 6 bases, with 10 bases left between them. Germline-derived CDR1 and CDR2 are SGHTS and YDEGEE.

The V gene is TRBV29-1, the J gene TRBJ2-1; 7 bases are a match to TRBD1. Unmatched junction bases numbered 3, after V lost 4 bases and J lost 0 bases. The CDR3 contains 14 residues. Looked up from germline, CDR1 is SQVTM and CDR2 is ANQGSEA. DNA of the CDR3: TGCAGCGTTGCACAGGGGCTCTCCTACAATGAGCAGTTCTTC. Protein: CSVAQGLSYNEQFF.

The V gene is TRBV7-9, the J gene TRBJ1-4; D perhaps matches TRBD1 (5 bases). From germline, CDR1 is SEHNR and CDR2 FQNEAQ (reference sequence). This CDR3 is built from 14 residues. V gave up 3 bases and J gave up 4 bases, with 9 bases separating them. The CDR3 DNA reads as TGTGCCAGCAGCTTTGGGGCCCTTAATGAAAAACTGTTTTTT. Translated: CASSFGALNEKLFF.

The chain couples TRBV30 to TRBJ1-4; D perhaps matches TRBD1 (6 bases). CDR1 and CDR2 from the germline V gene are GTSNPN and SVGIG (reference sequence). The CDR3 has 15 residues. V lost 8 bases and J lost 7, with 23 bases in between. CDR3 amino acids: CAGGGGAGGSEKLFF. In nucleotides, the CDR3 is TGTGCCGGAGGAGGGGGGGCCGGGGGTAGTGAAAAACTGTTTTTT.

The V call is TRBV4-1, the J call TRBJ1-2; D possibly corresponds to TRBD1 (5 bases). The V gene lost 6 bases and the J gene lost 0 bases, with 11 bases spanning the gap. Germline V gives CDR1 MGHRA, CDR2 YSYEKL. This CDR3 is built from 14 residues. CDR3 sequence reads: CASRPGLTNYGYTF. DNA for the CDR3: TGCGCCAGCAGACCAGGGCTTACTAACTATGGCTACACCTTC.

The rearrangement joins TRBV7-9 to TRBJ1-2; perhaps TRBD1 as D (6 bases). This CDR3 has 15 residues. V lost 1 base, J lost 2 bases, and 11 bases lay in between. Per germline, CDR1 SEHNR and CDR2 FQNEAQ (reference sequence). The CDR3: CASSLVGGRNYGYTF. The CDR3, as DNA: TGTGCCAGCAGCTTAGTTGGGGGCAGGAACTATGGCTACACCTTC.

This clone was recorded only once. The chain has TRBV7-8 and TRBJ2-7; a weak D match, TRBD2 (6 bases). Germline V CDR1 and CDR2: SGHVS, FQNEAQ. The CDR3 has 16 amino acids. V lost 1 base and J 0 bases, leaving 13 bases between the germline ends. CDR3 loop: CASSLVGGLSSYEQYF. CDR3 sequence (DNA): TGTGCCAGCAGCTTAGTAGGAGGGTTAAGCTCCTACGAGCAGTACTTC.

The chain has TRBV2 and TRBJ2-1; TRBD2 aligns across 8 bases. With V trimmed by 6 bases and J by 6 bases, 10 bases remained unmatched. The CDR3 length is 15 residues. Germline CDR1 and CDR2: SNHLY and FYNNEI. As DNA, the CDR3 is TGTGCCAGCAGCTCTTTTAGAGCGGGGGTCAATGAGCAGTTCTTC. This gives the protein CASSSFRAGVNEQFF.

CDR3 coding DNA: TGCGCCAGCAGCTTGATCGGGATAAACACTGAAGCTTTCTTT. It translates to CASSLIGINTEAFF. The rearrangement joins TRBV5-1 to TRBJ1-1; D not resolved. This CDR3 region has 14 residues. Germline assignment: CDR1 SGHRS and CDR2 YFSETQ. V was pared by 1 base and J by 2 bases, with 9 bases between.